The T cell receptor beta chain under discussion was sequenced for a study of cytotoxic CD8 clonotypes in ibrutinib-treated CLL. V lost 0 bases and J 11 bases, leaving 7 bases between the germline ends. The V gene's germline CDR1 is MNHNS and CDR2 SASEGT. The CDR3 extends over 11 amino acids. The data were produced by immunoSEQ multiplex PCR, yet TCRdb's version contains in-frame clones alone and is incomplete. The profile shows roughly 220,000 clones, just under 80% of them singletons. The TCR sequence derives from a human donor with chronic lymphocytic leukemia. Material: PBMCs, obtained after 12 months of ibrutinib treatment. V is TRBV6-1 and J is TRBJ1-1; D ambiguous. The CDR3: CASSEARRAFF. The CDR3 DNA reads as TGTGCCAGCAGTGAAGCCCGGAGGGCTTTCTTT.